These 28 T cell receptor beta chains came from one sample sequenced in a study of human T cells and chemical hapten exposure. Blood, whole and unfractionated, served as the source for total RNA extraction. Library preparation tagged each individual cDNA molecule with a unique molecular identifier. TCRdb reanalysed the reads using MiXCR and keeps one entry per CDR3 protein. This table has 95,000 to 150,000 distinct CDR3 sequences, less than 10% appearing once. The sample taken for sequencing was whole blood. The origin of the receptors is a human donor in good health. Some clones in this sample may be carry-over from other donors' samples.

This chain uses TRBV20-1 with TRBJ2-3, with 8 bases matching TRBD1. J lost 5 bases, V lost 3 bases, and 4 bases had no gene match. This CDR3 contains 13 residues. Germline lookup yields CDR1 DFQATT and CDR2 SNEGSKA (reference sequence). The CDR3 sequence: CSARTGVRDTQYF. CDR3 DNA sequence: TGCAGTGCTAGGACAGGGGTTCGAGATACGCAGTATTTT.

This clonotype occurred a few times. V usage is TRBV20-1 and J usage is TRBJ2-1; TRBD2 aligns across 10 bases. Germline lookup yields CDR1 DFQATT and CDR2 SNEGSKA (reference sequence). V was pared by 6 bases and J by 0 bases, with 8 bases of the junction left unmatched. The CDR3 is 16 amino acids. Here the CDR3 DNA reads TGCAGTGCGATTTCCGGGACTAGCGACTCCTACAATGAGCAGTTCTTC. Its translation is CSAISGTSDSYNEQFF.

The chain combines TRBV7-9 with TRBJ2-7; no clear D gene. The germline V and J ends were trimmed by 1 base and 0 bases, with 13 bases remaining between them. This CDR3 spans 16 amino acids. Germline V gene lookup returns CDR1 SEHNR and CDR2 FQNEAQ (reference sequence). Here the CDR3 DNA reads TGTGCCAGCAGCTTAGGAAGGTGGAGAGGCTCCTACGAGCAGTACTTC. Its translation is CASSLGRWRGSYEQYF.

CDR3 bases: TGTGCCAGCAGCTTGTCCGAGGACCACGAGCAGTACTTC. It yields the protein CASSLSEDHEQYF. The chain is built from TRBV5-4 and TRBJ2-7; D is uncertain. This CDR3 region has 13 residues. The V gene's germline CDR1 is SGHNT and CDR2 YYREEE (reference sequence). The germline V and J ends were trimmed by 1 base and 5 bases, with 10 bases remaining between them.

A few counts support this clonotype. The genes are TRBV5-5 and TRBJ2-7; 11 positions agree with TRBD2. The germline V gene encodes CDR1 SGHKS and CDR2 YYEKEE (reference sequence). The V gene end was trimmed by 1 base and the J gene end by 4 bases; junction bases not matched to a gene: 7. The CDR3 has 16 amino acids. The CDR3 DNA is TGTGCCAGCAGCTTGCCAACTAGCGGGAGTAGGTACGAGCAGTACTTC. This encodes CASSLPTSGSRYEQYF.

This clonotype showed up just a few times. The chain carries TRBV6-5 and TRBJ2-1; D is uncertain. This CDR3 is 15 amino acids long. The germline V and J ends were trimmed by 2 bases and 8 bases, with 16 bases remaining between them. Germline CDR1 and CDR2: MNHEY and SVGAGI. CDR3 DNA sequence: TGTGCCAGCAGTTACGGGGTCGTGGGGTACGATGAGCAGTTCTTC. Translating it yields CASSYGVVGYDEQFF.

This clonotype has just a few counts. The V call is TRBV5-1, the J call TRBJ2-5, with TRBD2 identical over 7 bases. This CDR3 spans 16 amino acids. CDR1 and CDR2 (germline): SGHRS, YFSETQ. Trimming cost V 3 bases and J 1 base; bases outside gene matches: 9. The chain's CDR3 is CASSWTGGGSQETQYF. The CDR3 coding sequence is TGCGCCAGCAGCTGGACGGGAGGAGGTTCCCAAGAGACCCAGTACTTC.

V gene TRBV2 combines with J gene TRBJ1-1, with D unclear. V was cut by 3 bases and J by 0 bases, with 8 bases left in between. The length of the CDR3 is 14 residues. Per germline, CDR1 SNHLY and CDR2 FYNNEI. CDR3 DNA: TGTGCCAGCAGTGACAGCCTAGTGAACACTGAAGCTTTCTTT. Translation gives CASSDSLVNTEAFF.

This clonotype appeared a few times. CDR3 sequence: CSAREEASGARRVNEQFF. The CDR3 nucleotides are TGCAGTGCTAGAGAAGAGGCTAGCGGGGCAAGGCGTGTCAATGAGCAGTTCTTC. The chain joins TRBV20-1 to TRBJ2-1; 9 bases align to TRBD2. Germline loops: CDR1 DFQATT, CDR2 SNEGSKA (reference sequence). The V gene end was trimmed by 0 bases and the J gene end by 6 bases; junction bases not matched to a gene: 15. The CDR3 contains 18 residues.

This clonotype was seen a few times. The chain is built from TRBV12-5 and TRBJ1-5; no definite D call. The germline CDR1 and CDR2 sequences are LGHNT and FRNRAP. The CDR3 has 11 residues. The V end lost 2 bases, the J end lost 10 bases, and 6 bases lay between the germline ends. In DNA, the CDR3 is TGTGCTAGTGGTTTGACCGAACCCCAGCATTTT. This sequence encodes CASGLTEPQHF.

This clonotype was recorded many times. This chain uses TRBV6-2 or TRBV6-3 with TRBJ1-1; D may be TRBD1 (5 bases). V gave up 6 bases and J gave up 5 bases, with 19 bases separating them. Germline V gives CDR1 MNHEY, CDR2 SVGEGT. The CDR3 totals 15 residues. The CDR3 bases are TGTGCCAGCAGAAATGCCGGGACCCGCGGGACTGAAGCTTTCTTT. Its protein product is CASRNAGTRGTEAFF.

This clonotype was detected only a few times. J is TRBJ1-1 and V is TRBV12-3 or TRBV12-4, with TRBD1 as a possible D gene (5 bases). The CDR3 loop spans 14 amino acids. V was cut by 3 bases and J by 3 bases, with 11 bases left in between. The CDR3 sequence is CASSFRVLDTEAFF. The CDR3 nucleotides are TGTGCCAGCAGTTTCAGGGTTTTGGACACTGAAGCTTTCTTT.

This clonotype came up a few times. The V gene is TRBV20-1, the J gene TRBJ2-7; 7 positions match TRBD1. Trimming at V came to 0 bases and at J to 4 bases, leaving 6 bases not matched to a gene. This CDR3 spans 14 amino acids. Germline lookup yields CDR1 DFQATT and CDR2 SNEGSKA (reference sequence). This CDR3 is CSAREQTGYYEQYF. The CDR3 nucleotides are TGCAGTGCTAGAGAACAGACAGGGTATTACGAGCAGTACTTC.

The rearrangement uses TRBV2 and TRBJ2-3; D is undetermined. The CDR3 sequence is 14 residues long. Germline CDR1 reads SNHLY; CDR2 reads FYNNEI. Trimming took off 7 bases at V and 0 bases at J, with 11 bases between the two ends. The CDR3 bases are TGTGCCAGCAATTCCATTACTAGCACAGATACGCAGTATTTT. It yields the protein CASNSITSTDTQYF.

This clonotype was detected many times. The chain combines TRBV11-2 with TRBJ1-1; TRBD1 aligns across 7 bases. The V and J ends lost 6 bases and 5 bases, in that order; junction bases with no gene match: 9. The CDR3 loop spans 14 amino acids. CDR1 is SGHAT, CDR2 FQNNGV, per germline. In nucleotides, the CDR3 is TGTGCCAGCAGAATAAGACAGGGTGGTACTGAAGCTTTCTTT. Amino acid sequence: CASRIRQGGTEAFF.

This clonotype was observed many times. The chain joins TRBV6-1 to TRBJ2-3; 11 positions agree with TRBD2. This CDR3 is 14 amino acids long. Unmatched junction bases numbered 4, after V lost 9 bases and J lost 2 bases. From germline, CDR1 is MNHNS and CDR2 SASEGT. The CDR3 region is CASLLAGVTDTQYF. The CDR3 DNA follows: TGTGCCAGTCTACTAGCGGGGGTCACAGATACGCAGTATTTT.

This clonotype was counted a few times. The rearrangement joins TRBV13 to TRBJ2-2, with D perhaps TRBD2 (6 bases). Trimming stripped 5 bases from V and 0 bases from J, with 13 bases between. Per germline, CDR1 PRHDT and CDR2 FYEKMQ (reference sequence). The length of the CDR3 is 16 residues. The chain's CDR3 is CASSPRGLANTGELFF. As DNA, the CDR3 is TGTGCCAGCAGCCCGCGGGGCCTCGCGAACACCGGGGAGCTGTTTTTT.

This clonotype was seen many times. This chain links TRBV12-3 or TRBV12-4 with TRBJ2-3; 8 positions agree with TRBD2. V shed 5 bases, J shed 0 bases, and the junction held 4 bases outside the gene matches. The CDR3 spans 15 residues. The CDR3 loop reads CASSPSGGSTDTQYF. The DNA for the CDR3 is TGTGCCAGCAGTCCCAGCGGGGGAAGCACAGATACGCAGTATTTT.

The V gene is TRBV6-5, the J gene TRBJ2-4; weak D call: TRBD1 (6 bases). V was trimmed by 6 bases and J by 2 bases, leaving 11 bases between them. CDR3 length: 14 residues. Germline loops: CDR1 MNHEY, CDR2 SVGAGI. The CDR3 DNA sequence: TGTGCCAGCAGCCCACAGGGTTCCAAAAACATTCAGTACTTC. Translating gives CASSPQGSKNIQYF.

This clonotype was observed many times. The rearrangement uses TRBV12-3 or TRBV12-4 and TRBJ1-6; perhaps TRBD1 as D (5 bases). V lost 3 bases and J 9 bases, leaving 12 bases between the germline ends. The CDR3 contains 14 residues. The CDR3 sequence: CASSFSIRGSPLHF. The CDR3, as DNA: TGTGCCAGCAGTTTCTCCATAAGGGGTTCACCCCTCCACTTT.

V usage is TRBV7-9 and J usage is TRBJ2-1, with TRBD2 identical over 14 bases. Germline CDR1 reads SEHNR; CDR2 reads FQNEAQ (reference sequence). The CDR3 contains 17 residues. With 1 base clipped from V and 7 bases from J, the junction kept 6 bases outside the gene matches. The CDR3 DNA follows: TGTGCCAGCAGCTTAGGACTAGCGGGAGGGAGCTGGAATGAGCAGTTCTTC. It translates to CASSLGLAGGSWNEQFF.

This clonotype turned up a few times. CDR3 in DNA: TGTGCCAGCAGTCCGGGACAGGGGTTATTGACAGATACGCAGTATTTT. This translates into CASSPGQGLLTDTQYF. This chain connects TRBV27 to TRBJ2-3; the match to TRBD1 covers 10 bases. From germline, CDR1 is MNHEY and CDR2 SMNVEV (reference sequence). The CDR3 loop spans 16 amino acids. V was pared by 5 bases and J by 3 bases, with 8 bases of the junction left unmatched.

This clonotype came up a few times. The CDR3 DNA sequence: TGTGCCAGCAGTGAGGAACTGGGGAGCTCCTACGAGCAGTACTTC. Residues: CASSEELGSSYEQYF. This sequence joins TRBV2 and TRBJ2-7; maybe TRBD2 (5 bases). V lost 3 bases and J lost 0, with 12 bases in between. Germline V gives CDR1 SNHLY, CDR2 FYNNEI. CDR3 length: 15 residues.

The gene calls are TRBV7-8 and TRBJ2-7; D remains ambiguous. The CDR3 sequence is 15 residues long. Per germline, CDR1 SGHVS and CDR2 FQNEAQ. V lost 5 bases and J lost 0, with 14 bases in between. CDR3 sequence reads: CASSPGSAFSYEQYF. CDR3 DNA sequence: TGTGCCAGCAGCCCCGGTTCGGCCTTCTCCTACGAGCAGTACTTC.

V is TRBV21-1 and J is TRBJ2-7; TRBD2, the D gene given by the table, was not confirmed from the DNA. TRBV21-1 is listed as a pseudogene. This CDR3 is built from 14 residues. The DNA of the CDR3 is TGTGCCAGCAGCAAAGGGACTAGTTTTTACGAGCAGTACTTC. Its protein is CASSKGTSFYEQYF.

This clonotype was recorded only once. The chain combines TRBV4-3 with TRBJ2-3; D call uncertain. V was cut by 0 bases and J by 6 bases, with 10 bases left in between. The CDR3 contains 14 residues. The germline gives CDR1 LGHNA, CDR2 YSLEER. The CDR3 region is CASSQDSGYDTQYF. The CDR3 nucleotides read TGCGCCAGCAGCCAAGATTCCGGGTACGATACGCAGTATTTT.

The chain uses TRBV6-1 and TRBJ1-1; D is undetermined. CDR3 length equals 16 residues. V was trimmed by 2 bases and J by 1 base, leaving 14 bases between them. The germline V gene has CDR1 MNHNS and CDR2 SASEGT. This chain's CDR3 is CASSENGPRWNTEAFF. In DNA, the CDR3 is TGTGCCAGCAGTGAAAATGGCCCCCGGTGGAACACTGAAGCTTTCTTT.

The rearrangement links TRBV9 to TRBJ2-3; 13 bases map to TRBD2. The germline V gene encodes CDR1 SGDLS and CDR2 YYNGEE. J was trimmed by 4 bases and V by 0 bases; bases with no gene match: 8. This CDR3 comprises 18 residues. The CDR3 reads CASSVVDNGLAGADTQYF. CDR3 nucleotides: TGTGCCAGCAGCGTAGTAGACAACGGACTAGCGGGGGCAGATACGCAGTATTTT.